The rows below give T cell receptor beta chains drawn from one sample of a study of identical twins. In TCRdb, the 5' RACE reads were re-called with MiXCR into one record per CDR3 protein. The table shows some 240,000 distinct CDR3 sequences, with about 11% occurring only once. Sequences were obtained from memory T cells sorted from blood. The receptors originated from a man aged 50 or older in good health. CDR3s include the opening cysteine and the closing phenylalanine or tryptophan. D genes are given only for firm matches.

-	TRBV20-1	12	CSAPALVSEQYF
-	TRBV10-3	15	CAISESGGGNTEAFF
TRBD1	TRBV6-5	15	CASSYSGQGGYEQYF
TRBD1	TRBV10-3	13	CAIRDRDDQPQHF
-	TRBV29-1	14	CSVGFRGSIHEQFF
TRBD1	TRBV4-2	18	CASSLMGWTGRNNSPLHF
-	TRBV4-2	15	CASSQGTGNGETQYF
-	TRBV9	14	CASSATVDDAEAFF
TRBD2	TRBV5-1	16	CASSPGLAVSLETQYF
-	TRBV10-3	14	CAISEEGFGEKLFF
-	TRBV9	15	CASSVDVSPVNEQYF
-	TRBV12-3/TRBV12-4	12	CASSLPGSEQYF
TRBD2	TRBV20-1	15	CSARDPRGYSYEQYF
-	TRBV3-1	13	CASSQGQGHEQYF
-	TRBV7-3	14	CASSLGVGTGELFF
-	TRBV5-1	15	CASSLGRSNTGELFF
-	TRBV12-3/TRBV12-4	13	CASSSGQFYGYTF
-	TRBV6-2/TRBV6-3	18	CASSYFSGYPGAKNIQYF
-	TRBV5-5	14	CASSLGGAAGELFF
-	TRBV7-8	16	CASSLASRGYNQPQHF
-	TRBV4-3	13	CASSQTGRETQYF
-	TRBV12-3/TRBV12-4	15	CASSSPGLLTYEQYF
-	TRBV7-9	12	CASSLDSYGYTF
TRBD2	TRBV7-9	16	CASSLDGLAGDNEQFF
-	TRBV2	13	CASSEVTGQPQHF
-	TRBV20-1	12	CSGAGLTGELFF
-	TRBV6-2/TRBV6-3	13	CASTKTGNTEAFF
-	TRBV20-1	14	CSAISLGGNYGYTF
TRBD1	TRBV20-1	14	CSASPGGYNQPQHF
-	TRBV6-5	14	CASSYSRYDQPQHF
TRBD1	TRBV20-1	13	CGARQGPNQPQHF
-	TRBV4-2	14	CASSQDRDNYGYTF
TRBD1	TRBV12-3/TRBV12-4	14	CASSIGGTVRELFF
TRBD2	TRBV10-3	15	CAHQQGAGSTDTQYF
-	TRBV28	14	CASSRGLTSYEQYF
-	TRBV9	13	CASSPHLVGELFF
-	TRBV11-2	12	CASSQTLNEQFF
-	TRBV20-1	13	CSARRRDTHEQFF
-	TRBV12-3/TRBV12-4	15	CASSLPRRGYNEQFF
-	TRBV29-1	13	CSVEGGTVYGYTF
-	TRBV28	18	CASSSPLGGTERGTEAFF
TRBD2	TRBV3-1	18	CASSHPGLAGSGANVLTF